This T cell receptor beta chain was observed in a study of T cell responses to AZD1222 COVID-19 vaccine. Study context: Pooling of second doses given at about 4 or about 12 weeks was done.

Notes on the study in general: The number of AZD1222 recipients seropositive at baseline was only 5 to 7. Repertoires in all cases were sampled only once the peak T cell response had passed. Once two AZD1222 doses were given, Spike-specific TCR breadth and depth went up.

About this clone: Its antigen remains unidentified.

TCRdb's table, derived via immunoSEQ multiplex PCR, lists solely in-frame clones and lacks some. The sample shows some 140,000 clones, over 85% of them seen only once. In germline, CDR1 is MNHEY, CDR2 SVGEGT. The CDR3 sequence is 14 residues long. V lost 5 bases and J 1 base, leaving 11 bases between the germline ends. Here the sequenced sample was peripheral blood, taken on day 0 of AZD1222 vaccination. The source of this sequence is an adult in good health. The V and J genes are TRBV6-2 or TRBV6-3 and TRBJ2-5, with D possibly TRBD2 on 5 matching bases. The CDR3 bases are TGTGCCAGCAGTCCCACTAGTTTCCAAGAGACCCAGTACTTC. Translation: CASSPTSFQETQYF.